The entry that follows covers one T cell receptor (beta chain) sequence. This entry is derived from a study of blood T cell repertoires in COVID-19. For the study at large: The cDNA or gDNA used as material had been derived from T cells, B-cell-depleted T cells, or PBMCs.

Sequenced by immunoSEQ multiplex PCR; TCRdb stores in-frame clones only, minus some. Of tens of thousands of clones listed, 87% are singletons. The V and J ends lost 3 bases and 0 bases respectively, with 2 bases between them. The CDR3 sequence is 12 residues long. This sequence was found in a woman in her forties or fifties with acute or convalescent COVID-19. This rearrangement joins TRBV12-3 or TRBV12-4 to TRBJ1-1; D uncertain. Sequenced input: peripheral blood. The DNA of the CDR3 is TGTGCCAGCAGTTTCGTGAACACTGAAGCTTTCTTT. Protein: CASSFVNTEAFF.